These 13 T cell receptor beta chains were all obtained from the same sample, sequenced in a study of beta chain features in type 1 diabetes. Reverse transcribing all isolated RNA meant expressed TCRB transcripts were sequenced. Assay used: immunoSEQ multiplex PCR; TCRdb lists only in-frame clones, some missing. The sample lists 200,000 to 250,000 clones; approximately 15% were seen once. The study, taken as a whole, reports: Within each of all four CD4+ subsets, Type 1 diabetes patients had TCRB CDR3s that were moderately but significantly shorter.

Their antigen targets remain unknown. The sequencing input was naive CD4+ T cells from blood. Receptor source: a young man with type 1 diabetes.

There are a few counts of this clone. The chain joins TRBV15 to TRBJ2-6, with D perhaps TRBD2 (6 bases). Per the germline V gene, CDR1 is LNHNV and CDR2 is YYDKDF (reference sequence). This CDR3 has 16 amino acids. V was shortened by 3 bases and J by 1 base, with 10 bases between the two germline ends. The CDR3 sequence is CATSRGRWSGANVLTF. The CDR3 bases are TGTGCCACCAGCAGGGGGAGGTGGTCTGGGGCCAACGTCCTGACTTTC.

In its sample, this clone was seen a few times. This chain connects TRBV7-9 to TRBJ2-5; D uncertain. CDR3 length: 16 residues. Germline V CDR1 and CDR2: SEHNR, FQNEAQ (reference sequence). Trimming removed 1 base from V and 5 bases from J, with 17 bases in between. CDR3 sequence reads: CASSLGYPNAGETQYF. DNA of the CDR3: TGTGCCAGCAGCTTAGGTTACCCCAACGCCGGGGAGACCCAGTACTTC.

The V call is TRBV5-1, the J call TRBJ1-6; weak D call: TRBD1 (5 bases). The CDR3 length is 16 residues. Germline CDR1 is SGHRS and CDR2 is YFSETQ. With 4 bases removed from V and 0 bases from J, the gap between germline ends came to 11 bases. The DNA of the CDR3 is TGCGCCAGCAGCCCGGGGGACGCCTCCTATAATTCACCCCTCCACTTT. Translating it yields CASSPGDASYNSPLHF.

This clone was seen more than once but under ten times. The chain couples TRBV30 to TRBJ2-7; tentatively, D is TRBD1 (5 bases). Germline-derived CDR1 and CDR2 are GTSNPN and SVGIG (reference sequence). This CDR3 is built from 13 residues. The ends were cut back, 0 bases at V and 5 bases at J, with 11 bases in the middle. The CDR3: CAWSVGFRDEQYF. The CDR3 coding sequence is TGTGCCTGGAGTGTTGGATTCAGGGACGAGCAGTACTTC.

The J gene is TRBJ1-3, the V gene TRBV5-1, with D possibly TRBD1 on 5 matching bases. The CDR3 is made up of 12 amino acids. The V end was cut by 2 bases, the J end by 8 bases, with 8 bases between. CDR1 SGHRS and CDR2 YFSETQ come from the germline V gene. CDR3 residues: CASSLGGDTIYF. The CDR3 DNA follows: TGCGCCAGCAGCTTAGGAGGGGACACCATATATTTT.

This chain links TRBV4-2 with TRBJ2-3, with a weak D call TRBD1 (6 bases). The V gene's germline CDR1 is LGHNA and CDR2 YNFKEQ. This CDR3 spans 15 amino acids. Between the trimmed V and J ends, which lost 1 base and 8 bases, there was a span of 16 bases. Here the CDR3 reads CASSQVEGGSGTQYF. DNA of the CDR3: TGTGCCAGCAGCCAAGTTGAAGGGGGATCGGGTACGCAGTATTTT.

The CDR3 reads CASSYRGQAYEQYF. CDR3 DNA sequence: TGTGCCAGCAGTTACCGCGGACAAGCCTACGAGCAGTACTTC. This chain uses TRBV6-6 with TRBJ2-7; TRBD1 might be the D (5 bases). The CDR3 extends over 14 amino acids. From germline, CDR1 is MNHNY and CDR2 SVGAGI (reference sequence). Trimming stripped 2 bases from V and 2 bases from J, with 10 bases between.

This clone was detected a few times. V and J are TRBV29-1 and TRBJ2-1; D perhaps matches TRBD1 (6 bases). Per the germline V gene, CDR1 is SQVTM and CDR2 is ANQGSEA. This CDR3 is 14 amino acids long. Trimming took off 6 bases at V and 0 bases at J, with 12 bases between the two ends. Written as DNA, the CDR3 is TGCAGCGTCCAAAGGGGGTTCTCCTACAATGAGCAGTTCTTC. Residues: CSVQRGFSYNEQFF.

This clone was counted only a few times. The chain uses TRBV29-1 and TRBJ1-2, with TRBD1 as a possible D gene (6 bases). V lost 4 bases to trimming and J lost 3 bases, with 12 bases between them. Germline V CDR1 and CDR2: SQVTM, ANQGSEA. This CDR3 region has 13 residues. CDR3 bases: TGCAGCGTTGGACAGGAGACGTACTATGGCTACACCTTC. Translation gives CSVGQETYYGYTF.

In its sample, this clone was seen a few times. The J gene is TRBJ1-2, the V gene TRBV29-1; D is unclear. The CDR3 runs to 13 residues. The germline gives CDR1 SQVTM, CDR2 ANQGSEA. V lost 0 bases to trimming and J lost 5 bases, with 10 bases between them. The CDR3 region is CSVEDGRRYGYTF. The CDR3 bases are TGCAGCGTTGAAGATGGTCGGCGGTATGGCTACACCTTC.

The table lists this clone with a few counts. The chain links TRBV7-2 to TRBJ2-1; D is undetermined. The CDR3 length is 13 residues. Germline CDR1 is SGHTA and CDR2 is FQGNSA. The germline V and J ends were trimmed by 2 bases and 5 bases, with 7 bases remaining between them. DNA for the CDR3: TGTGCCAGCAGCTTAAGGCAGGACAATGAGCAGTTCTTC. Residues: CASSLRQDNEQFF.

There are a few counts of this clone. J is TRBJ2-3 and V is TRBV5-1; 8 positions agree with TRBD2. Losses at the gene ends were 3 bases for V and 4 bases for J; bases not matched to a gene: 4. This CDR3 spans 14 amino acids. The V gene's germline CDR1 is SGHRS and CDR2 YFSETQ. CDR3 coding DNA: TGCGCCAGCAGCTCCTCCGGGGGGGCAGATACGCAGTATTTT. Its protein product is CASSSSGGADTQYF.

The rearrangement joins TRBV7-8 to TRBJ2-7; D not certain. Germline lookup yields CDR1 SGHVS and CDR2 FQNEAQ. The CDR3 contains 14 residues. V was cut by 1 base and J by 5 bases, with 12 bases left in between. The CDR3, as DNA: TGTGCCAGCAGCTTAGGGGCCAGGATCAACGAGCAGTACTTC. Residues: CASSLGARINEQYF.